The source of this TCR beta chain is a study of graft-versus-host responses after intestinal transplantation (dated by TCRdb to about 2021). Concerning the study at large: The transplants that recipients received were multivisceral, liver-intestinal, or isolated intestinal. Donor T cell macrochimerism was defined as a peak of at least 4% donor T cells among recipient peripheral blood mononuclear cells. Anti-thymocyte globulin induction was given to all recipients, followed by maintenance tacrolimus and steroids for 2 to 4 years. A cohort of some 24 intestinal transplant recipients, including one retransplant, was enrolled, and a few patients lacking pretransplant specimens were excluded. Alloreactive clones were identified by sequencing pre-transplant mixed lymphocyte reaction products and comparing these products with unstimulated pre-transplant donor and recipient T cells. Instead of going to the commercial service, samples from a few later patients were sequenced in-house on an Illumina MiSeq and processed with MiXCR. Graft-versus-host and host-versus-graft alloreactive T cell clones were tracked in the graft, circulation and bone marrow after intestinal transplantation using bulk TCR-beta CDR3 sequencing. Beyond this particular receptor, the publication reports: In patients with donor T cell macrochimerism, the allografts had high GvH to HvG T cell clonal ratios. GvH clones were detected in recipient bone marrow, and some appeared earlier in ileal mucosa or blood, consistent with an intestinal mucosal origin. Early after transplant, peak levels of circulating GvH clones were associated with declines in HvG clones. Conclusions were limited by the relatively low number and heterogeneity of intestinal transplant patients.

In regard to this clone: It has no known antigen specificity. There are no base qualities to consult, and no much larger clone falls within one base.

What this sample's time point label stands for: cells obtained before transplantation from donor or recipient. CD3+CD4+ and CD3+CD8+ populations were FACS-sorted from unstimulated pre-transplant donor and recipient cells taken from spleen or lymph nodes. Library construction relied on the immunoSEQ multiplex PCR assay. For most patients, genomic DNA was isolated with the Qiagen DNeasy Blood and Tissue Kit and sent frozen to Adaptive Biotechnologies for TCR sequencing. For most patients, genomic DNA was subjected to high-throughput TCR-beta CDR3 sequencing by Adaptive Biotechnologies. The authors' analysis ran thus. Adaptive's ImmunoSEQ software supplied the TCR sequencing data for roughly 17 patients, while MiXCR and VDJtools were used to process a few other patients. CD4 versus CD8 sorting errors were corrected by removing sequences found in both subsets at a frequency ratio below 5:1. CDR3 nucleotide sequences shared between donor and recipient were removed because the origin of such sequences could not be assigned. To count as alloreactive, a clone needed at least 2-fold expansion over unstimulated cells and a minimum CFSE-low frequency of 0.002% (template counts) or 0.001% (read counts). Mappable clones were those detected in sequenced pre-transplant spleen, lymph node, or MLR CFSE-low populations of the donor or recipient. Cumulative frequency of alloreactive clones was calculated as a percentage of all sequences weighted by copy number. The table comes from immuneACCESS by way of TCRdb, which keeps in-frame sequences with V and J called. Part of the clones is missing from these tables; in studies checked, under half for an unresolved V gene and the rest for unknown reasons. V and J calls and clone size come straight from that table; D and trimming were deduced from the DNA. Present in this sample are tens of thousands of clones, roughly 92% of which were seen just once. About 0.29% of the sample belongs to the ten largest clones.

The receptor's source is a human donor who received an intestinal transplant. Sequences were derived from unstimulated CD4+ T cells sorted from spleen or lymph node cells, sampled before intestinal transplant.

The CDR3 corresponds to CASSERRTGGAVQPQHF. The nucleotide sequence is given as TGTGCCAGCAGTGAACGGAGGACAGGGGGCGCGGTTCAGCCCCAGCATTTT. This chain joins TRBV2 to TRBJ1-5, with 11 bases in between that match TRBD1. The germline V gene provides CDR1 SNHLY and CDR2 FYNNEI. The CDR3 numbers 17 residues from cysteine through phenylalanine. Kept here is only the CDR3 DNA, which spans 51 bases and is read in frame from base 1. V and J are trimmed by 2 bases and 6 bases, and the gene matches miss 9 bases of the junction.